The 25 T cell receptor beta chains reported below all come from one sample, sequenced in a study of blood T cell repertoires in COVID-19. Produced via immunoSEQ multiplex PCR; TCRdb's table is partial and in-frame only. The data show some 300,000 clones, around nine tenths seen once. The sequencing input was peripheral blood. Receptors originate from a woman aged 25 to 39 with COVID-19, enrolled during active disease.

A few counts support this clone. V and J are TRBV6-5 and TRBJ1-6, with D tentatively TRBD1 (5 bases). The CDR3 has 15 residues. V dropped 7 bases and J dropped 6 bases, with 16 bases sitting between them. Germline assignment: CDR1 MNHEY and CDR2 SVGAGI. The CDR3 sequence: CASTNPGTFNSPLHF. The CDR3 coding sequence is TGTGCCAGCACCAACCCGGGGACTTTTAATTCACCCCTCCACTTT.

The chain couples TRBV18 to TRBJ1-4; 7 nucleotides line up with TRBD1. The CDR3 consists of 15 residues. Germline lookup yields CDR1 KGHSH and CDR2 LQKENI. J was trimmed by 3 bases and V by 3 bases; bases with no gene match: 4. The DNA for the CDR3 is TGTGCCAGCTCACCTAGGGGGCTAGCTAATGAAAAACTGTTTTTT. It specifies CASSPRGLANEKLFF.

CDR3 coding DNA: TGTGCCTGGAGCGCCTCCTTGGGCCCTGGCTACGAGCAGTACTTC. This gives the protein CAWSASLGPGYEQYF. The J gene is TRBJ2-7, the V gene TRBV30; D gene unclear. Germline CDR1 is GTSNPN and CDR2 is SVGIG (reference sequence). CDR3 length: 15 residues. V was shortened by 3 bases and J by 3 bases, with 18 bases between the two germline ends.

The chain combines TRBV27 with TRBJ1-1; D remains ambiguous. Trimming removed 2 bases at V and 1 base at J, with 5 bases between. CDR1 is MNHEY and CDR2 is SMNVEV in the germline V gene (reference sequence). CDR3 size: 13 residues. CDR3 nucleotide sequence: TGTGCCAGCAGTTTACTCGGGAACACTGAAGCTTTCTTT. It encodes CASSLLGNTEAFF.

V gene TRBV2 combines with J gene TRBJ2-7; no clear D. The V gene's germline CDR1 is SNHLY and CDR2 FYNNEI. Trimming took 1 base from V and 3 from J, leaving 4 bases between them. The CDR3 has 12 amino acids. The CDR3 bases are TGTGCCAGCAGTGAAGAGCACTACGAGCAGTACGTC. Translating it yields CASSEEHYEQYV.

The J gene is TRBJ2-5, the V gene TRBV5-4, with D uncertain. The CDR3 runs to 12 residues. Per the germline V gene, CDR1 is SGHNT and CDR2 is YYREEE (reference sequence). The V and J ends lost 4 bases and 5 bases respectively, with 9 bases between them. The chain's CDR3 is CASSRSQETQYF. CDR3 bases: TGTGCCAGCAGCCGGTCACAGGAGACCCAGTACTTC.

The chain is built from TRBV4-1 and TRBJ2-5; TRBD2 agrees at 8 bases. Germline loops: CDR1 MGHRA, CDR2 YSYEKL. V dropped 8 bases and J dropped 10; count of bases not matched to a gene: 18. The CDR3 has 15 amino acids. DNA for the CDR3: TGCGCCAGCCGCCCGACAGCGGGGGCCCCGAGGGACCAGTACTTC. It specifies CASRPTAGAPRDQYF.

The chain is built from TRBV27 and TRBJ2-7; 8 bases fit TRBD2. The CDR3 extends over 16 amino acids. With 3 bases clipped from V and 2 bases from J, the junction kept 9 bases outside the gene matches. Germline CDR1 MNHEY, CDR2 SMNVEV (reference sequence). In DNA, the CDR3 is TGTGCCAGCAGTTTCCCCCCGGGGGGGGTCGCCTACGAGCAGTACTTC. This gives the protein CASSFPPGGVAYEQYF.

This chain connects TRBV11-2 to TRBJ2-3; weak D call: TRBD2 (6 bases). The V and J ends lost 10 bases and 1 base respectively, with 18 bases between them. CDR3 size: 15 residues. Germline V gene sequence: CDR1 SGHAT, CDR2 FQNNGV. The DNA for the CDR3 is TGTGCCACTGGGAGGCTAAGGGGTCGCACAGATACGCAGTATTTT. This sequence encodes CATGRLRGRTDTQYF.

V gene TRBV6-1 combines with J gene TRBJ2-2, with a tentative D call TRBD1 (6 bases). Trimming removed 2 bases at V and 14 bases at J, with 12 bases between. Germline V gene sequence: CDR1 MNHNS, CDR2 SASEGT. The length of the CDR3 is 12 residues. CDR3 nucleotide sequence: TGTGCCAGCAGTGAACAGGGGCGAGCCCTGTTTTTT. This sequence encodes CASSEQGRALFF.

The rearrangement uses TRBV20-1 and TRBJ1-5; D is possibly TRBD1 (6 bases). Germline V gene sequence: CDR1 DFQATT, CDR2 SNEGSKA (reference sequence). This CDR3 has 14 amino acids. V was pared by 3 bases and J by 5 bases, with 14 bases between. The CDR3 spells CSASGQGFYQPQHF. For the CDR3, the DNA is TGCAGTGCTAGTGGTCAGGGGTTCTATCAGCCCCAGCATTTT.

This chain uses TRBV18 with TRBJ2-5; D call uncertain. Trimming took 3 bases from V and 4 from J, leaving 12 bases between them. This CDR3 is built from 14 residues. Germline CDR1 KGHSH, CDR2 LQKENI. CDR3 in amino acids: CASSPLGLRETQYF. CDR3 nucleotide sequence: TGTGCCAGCTCACCGCTCGGTCTCCGAGAGACCCAGTACTTC.

V gene TRBV6-5 combines with J gene TRBJ1-2; D is unclear. V lost 2 bases and J lost 6, with 4 bases in between. The CDR3 contains 11 residues. Germline lookup yields CDR1 MNHEY and CDR2 SVGAGI. This CDR3 is CASSYGHGYTF. DNA of the CDR3: TGTGCCAGCAGTTACGGGCATGGCTACACCTTC.

V is TRBV4-2 and J is TRBJ2-3, with D tentatively TRBD2 (6 bases). Germline lookup yields CDR1 LGHNA and CDR2 YNFKEQ. CDR3 size: 13 residues. The germline V and J ends were trimmed by 0 bases and 8 bases, with 9 bases remaining between them. The CDR3 here is CASSQDWGGTQYF. For the CDR3, the DNA is TGTGCCAGCAGCCAAGACTGGGGAGGTACGCAGTATTTT.

The chain has TRBV7-9 and TRBJ2-1; TRBD1 aligns across 10 bases. The CDR3 consists of 15 residues. Germline lookup yields CDR1 SEHNR and CDR2 FQNEAQ (reference sequence). V shed 5 bases and J 7 bases; nucleotides not matched to a gene: 8. The CDR3 nucleotides read TGTGCCAGCAGCCTGAGACAGGGGGCGGGGAATGAGCAGTTCTTC. It yields the protein CASSLRQGAGNEQFF.

The table lists this clone with a few counts. This chain uses TRBV7-6 with TRBJ1-1; the D gene is possibly TRBD1 (6 bases). Germline lookup yields CDR1 SGHVS and CDR2 FNYEAQ. V dropped 3 bases and J dropped 5 bases, with 16 bases sitting between them. The CDR3 contains 15 residues. The CDR3 DNA sequence: TGTGCCAGCAGCTTGGGTGGGACAAAATCGACTGAAGCTTTCTTT. Translation gives CASSLGGTKSTEAFF.

The chain couples TRBV12-3 or TRBV12-4 to TRBJ1-1; D remains unclear. Deletions cut 7 bases from V and 3 bases from J, with 9 bases between. The CDR3 has 12 residues. The CDR3, as DNA: TGTGCCAGCAAAATCCGTTACACTGAAGCTTTCTTT. Its protein is CASKIRYTEAFF.

This clone was counted a few times. This chain joins TRBV4-1 and TRBJ2-1, with TRBD2 matching over 14 bases. Germline V gene data show CDR1 as MGHRA and CDR2 as YSYEKL. J lost 9 bases, V lost 8 bases, and 9 bases had no gene match. The CDR3 is 15 residues long. The CDR3 loop is CASGLTSGGATEQFF. The CDR3, as DNA: TGCGCCAGCGGGTTGACTAGCGGGGGGGCCACTGAGCAGTTCTTC.

The DNA of the CDR3 is TGTGCCAGCAGCCACCGGGCGGGGGCCGACAATCAGCCCCAGCATTTT. Its protein is CASSHRAGADNQPQHF. The chain carries TRBV5-5 and TRBJ1-5; weak D call: TRBD1 (6 bases). CDR3 length: 16 residues. V was trimmed by 4 bases and J by 3 bases, leaving 17 bases between them. Germline CDR1 is SGHKS and CDR2 is YYEKEE (reference sequence).

The gene calls are TRBV5-1 and TRBJ2-2, with 7 positions matching TRBD1. Per germline, CDR1 SGHRS and CDR2 YFSETQ. The V and J ends lost 1 base and 3 bases, in that order; junction bases with no gene match: 3. The CDR3 runs 15 residues. CDR3 nucleotide sequence: TGCGCCAGCAGCTTGAATCAGGGGGACACCGGGGAGCTGTTTTTT. Translated: CASSLNQGDTGELFF.

CDR3 DNA sequence: TGTGCCAGCAGCCCACAGTCCTATGGGACTGAAGCTTTCTTT. This gives the protein CASSPQSYGTEAFF. J is TRBJ1-1 and V is TRBV7-9, with D hard to call. Trimming left V 5 bases short and J 5 bases short, with 15 bases between. The germline gives CDR1 SEHNR, CDR2 FQNEAQ (reference sequence). The CDR3 loop spans 14 amino acids. Together with reference TRBV7-9 and TRBJ1-1, the CDR3 gives the full variable domain: DTGVSQNPRHKITKRGQNVTFRCDPISEHNRLYWYRQTLGQGPEFLTYFQNEAQLEKSRLLSDRFSAERPKGSFSTLEIQRTEQGDSAMYLCASSPQSYGTEAFFGQGTRLTVV.

This clone was detected once. The genes are TRBV11-2 and TRBJ1-6; 7 bases are a match to TRBD1. Losses at the gene ends were 2 bases for V and 4 bases for J; bases not matched to a gene: 5. CDR3 length equals 16 residues. Germline CDR1 is SGHAT and CDR2 is FQNNGV. The chain's CDR3 is CASSLSGGQYNSPLHF. The CDR3, as DNA: TGTGCCAGCAGCTTATCTGGGGGACAGTATAATTCACCCCTCCACTTT.

V usage is TRBV19 and J usage is TRBJ2-7, with 9 bases aligning to TRBD1. This CDR3 has 15 amino acids. J gave up 3 bases and V 6 bases, and 9 bases lay outside the gene matches. Germline CDR1 and CDR2: LNHDA and SQIVND (reference sequence). CDR3 amino acids: CASSSGTGGGYEQYF. The DNA for the CDR3 is TGTGCCAGTAGCTCCGGTACAGGGGGCGGCTACGAGCAGTACTTC.

CDR3 residues: CASSQRRQGENTEAFF. The CDR3 DNA is TGCGCCAGCAGCCAGAGAAGACAGGGGGAGAACACTGAAGCTTTCTTT. The V gene is TRBV4-1, the J gene TRBJ1-1; 9 bases fit TRBD1. The length of the CDR3 is 16 residues. CDR1 is MGHRA and CDR2 is YSYEKL in the germline V gene. V was pared by 3 bases and J by 1 base, with 6 bases of the junction left unmatched.

This clone was detected ten times or more. This chain joins TRBV1 and TRBJ2-3; no DNA check was done on the table's D call, TRBD2. TRBV1 is assigned pseudogene status. The CDR3 length is 19 residues. The CDR3 bases are TGCACCAGCAGCCGTCCTACCTCGACTAGCGGGGCCGCAGCAGATACGCAGTATTTT. Its translation: CTSSRPTSTSGAAADTQYF.